Each of the 7 T cell receptor beta chains below was sequenced from the same sample in a study of blood T cells in healthy people across ages. Combining a sample-barcoded 5' primer with a J-beta primer mix, a second PCR ran for roughly 6 to 12 cycles. TCRdb fed the 5' RACE reads into MiXCR, producing one record per CDR3 protein. The sample has 750,000 to 850,000 distinct CDR3 sequences, approximately 25% seen once; the top ten hold under 4.5%. A further study also used this sample, focusing on T cells of mothers and their children.

Sequenced material: blood. These TCRs come from a boy between 10 and 17 years old in good health.

This chain connects TRBV9 to TRBJ2-7, with 15 bases fitting TRBD2. J gave up 4 bases and V 2 bases, and 10 bases lay outside the gene matches. Germline CDR1 reads SGDLS; CDR2 reads YYNGEE. The CDR3 runs to 18 residues. The chain's CDR3 is CASSVTSGLAGGKYEQYF. The CDR3 nucleotides read TGTGCCAGCAGCGTTACCTCGGGACTAGCGGGGGGCAAGTACGAGCAGTACTTC.

This clonotype has a handful of counts. The chain couples TRBV29-1 to TRBJ2-3; D unclear. The CDR3 is 15 residues long. V was trimmed by 3 bases and J by 3 bases, leaving 16 bases between them. Germline-derived CDR1 and CDR2 are SQVTM and ANQGSEA. CDR3 DNA: TGCAGCGTTGATGGCTCCATTGGCAGTACAGATACGCAGTATTTT. Residues: CSVDGSIGSTDTQYF.

Turning to this clonotype: A single base separates this from a much larger clone, so it may be a read error. The V call is TRBV2, the J call TRBJ2-7; 7 bases are shared with TRBD2. This CDR3 region has 14 residues. Germline V gene data show CDR1 as SNHLY and CDR2 as FYNNEI. The CDR3 DNA sequence: TGTGCCAGCAGTGAAGGTGGCGGGAGCTTCGAGCAGAACTTC. Protein: CASSEGGGSFEQNF.

The chain uses TRBV4-3 and TRBJ2-7; D is perhaps TRBD1 (6 bases). The CDR3 has 13 residues. Germline loops: CDR1 LGHNA, CDR2 YSLEER. V was pared by 5 bases and J by 5 bases, with 13 bases between. The CDR3 here is CASSFQQGDEQYF. Written as DNA, the CDR3 is TGCGCCAGCAGCTTCCAACAGGGAGACGAGCAGTACTTC.

This chain joins TRBV20-1 and TRBJ2-1; perhaps TRBD1 as D (6 bases). Germline V CDR1 and CDR2: DFQATT, SNEGSKA (reference sequence). Trimming removed 1 base at V and 0 bases at J, with 13 bases between. The CDR3 is made up of 16 amino acids. CDR3 in DNA: TGCAGTGCTAGAGGTACAGGGCACGGCTCCTACAATGAGCAGTTCTTC. It encodes CSARGTGHGSYNEQFF.

The CDR3 loop reads CASLKSLNTEAFF. The CDR3 region has the DNA TGTGCCAGCCTCAAGTCGCTGAACACTGAAGCTTTCTTT. V is TRBV6-5 and J is TRBJ1-1; D ambiguous. With 8 bases removed from V and 0 bases from J, the gap between germline ends came to 10 bases. CDR3 length: 13 residues. CDR1 MNHEY and CDR2 SVGAGI come from the germline V gene.

The chain joins TRBV28 to TRBJ2-5; D is ambiguous. Judging by the DNA end, TRBJ2-1 fits better; the J call may be wrong. This CDR3 region has 14 residues. CDR1 is MDHEN, CDR2 SYDVKM, per germline. The CDR3 sequence: CASSLAISIDEQFF. For the CDR3, the DNA is TGTGCCAGCAGTTTAGCTATAAGCATTGATGAGCAGTTCTTC.